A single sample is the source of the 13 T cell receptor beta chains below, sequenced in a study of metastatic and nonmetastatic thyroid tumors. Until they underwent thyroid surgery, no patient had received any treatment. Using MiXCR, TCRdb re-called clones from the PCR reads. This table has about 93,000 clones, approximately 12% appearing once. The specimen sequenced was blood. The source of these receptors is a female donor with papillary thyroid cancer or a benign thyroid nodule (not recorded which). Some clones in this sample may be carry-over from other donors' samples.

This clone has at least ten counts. The CDR3 sequence: CATSRQANTEAFF. The CDR3 nucleotides read TGTGCCACCAGCAGACAGGCGAACACTGAAGCTTTCTTT. V usage is TRBV15 and J usage is TRBJ1-1, with D unresolved. Trimming took 2 bases from V and 1 from J, leaving 5 bases between them. The CDR3 length is 13 residues. Germline CDR1 is LNHNV and CDR2 is YYDKDF (reference sequence).

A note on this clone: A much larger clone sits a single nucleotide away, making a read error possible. CDR3 protein: CASSYVPRQGASEKLFF. For the CDR3, the DNA is TGCGCCAGCAGCTATGTCCCCCGACAGGGGGCTTCTGAAAAACTGTTTTTT. This chain links TRBV5-1 with TRBJ1-4; 10 bases agree with TRBD1. The CDR3 contains 17 residues. Germline V gene data show CDR1 as SGHRS and CDR2 as YFSETQ. J was trimmed by 7 bases and V by 3 bases; bases with no gene match: 12.

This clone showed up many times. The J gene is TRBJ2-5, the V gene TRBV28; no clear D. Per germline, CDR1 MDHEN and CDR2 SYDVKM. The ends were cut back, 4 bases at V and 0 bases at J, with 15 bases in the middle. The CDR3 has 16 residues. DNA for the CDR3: TGTGCCAGCAGTTCCTTTACGGTGGGGAACCAAGAGACCCAGTACTTC. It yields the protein CASSSFTVGNQETQYF.

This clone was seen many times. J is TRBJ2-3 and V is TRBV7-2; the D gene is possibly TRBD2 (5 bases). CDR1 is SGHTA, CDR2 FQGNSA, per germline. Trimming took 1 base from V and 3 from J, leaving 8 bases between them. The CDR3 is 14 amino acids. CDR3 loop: CASSLGLATDTQYF. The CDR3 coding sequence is TGTGCCAGCAGCTTAGGGCTAGCAACAGATACGCAGTATTTT.

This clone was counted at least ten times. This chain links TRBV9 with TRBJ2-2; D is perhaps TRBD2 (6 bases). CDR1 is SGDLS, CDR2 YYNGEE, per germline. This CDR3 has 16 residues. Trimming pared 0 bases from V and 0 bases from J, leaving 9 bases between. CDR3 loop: CASSVAQRANTGELFF. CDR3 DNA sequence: TGTGCCAGCAGCGTAGCTCAGCGGGCGAACACCGGGGAGCTGTTTTTT. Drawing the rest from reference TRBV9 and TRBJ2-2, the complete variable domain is DSGVTQTPKHLITATGQRVTLRCSPRSGDLSVYWYQQSLDQGLQFLIQYYNGEERAKGNILERFSAQQFPDLHSELNLSSLELGDSALYFCASSVAQRANTGELFFGEGSRLTVL.

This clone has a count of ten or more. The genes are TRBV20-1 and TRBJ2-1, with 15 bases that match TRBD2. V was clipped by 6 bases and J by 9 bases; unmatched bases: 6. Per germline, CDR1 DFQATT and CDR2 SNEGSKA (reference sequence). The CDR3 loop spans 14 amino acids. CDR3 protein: CSALGLAGGGEQFF. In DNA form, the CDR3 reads TGCAGTGCCCTGGGACTAGCGGGAGGAGGTGAGCAGTTCTTC.

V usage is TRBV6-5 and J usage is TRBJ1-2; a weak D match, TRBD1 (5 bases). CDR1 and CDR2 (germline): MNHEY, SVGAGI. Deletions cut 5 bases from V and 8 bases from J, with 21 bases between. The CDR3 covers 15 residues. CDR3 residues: CASSTRGTQGSGYTF. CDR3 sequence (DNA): TGTGCCAGCAGTACGCGAGGCACCCAGGGATCCGGCTACACCTTC.

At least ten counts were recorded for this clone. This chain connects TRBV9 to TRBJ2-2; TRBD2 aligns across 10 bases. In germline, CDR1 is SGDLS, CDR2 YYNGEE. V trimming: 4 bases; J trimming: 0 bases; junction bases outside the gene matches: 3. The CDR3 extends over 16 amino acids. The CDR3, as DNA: TGTGCCAGCAGCCCGACTAGCGGGCCGAACACCGGGGAGCTGTTTTTT. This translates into CASSPTSGPNTGELFF.

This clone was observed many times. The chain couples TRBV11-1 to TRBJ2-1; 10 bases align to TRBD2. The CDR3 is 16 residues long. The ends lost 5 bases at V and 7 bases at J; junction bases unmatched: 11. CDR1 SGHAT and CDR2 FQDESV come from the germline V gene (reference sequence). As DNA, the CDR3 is TGTGCCAGCAGCAGCACCTCTAGCGGGAGAGCAAATGAGCAGTTCTTC. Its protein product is CASSSTSSGRANEQFF.

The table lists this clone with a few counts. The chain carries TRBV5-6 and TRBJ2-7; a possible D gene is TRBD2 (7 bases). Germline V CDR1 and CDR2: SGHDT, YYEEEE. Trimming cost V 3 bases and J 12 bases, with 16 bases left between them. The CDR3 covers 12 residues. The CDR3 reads CASSSFGGAMYF. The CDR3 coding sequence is TGTGCCAGCAGCTCGTTTGGGGGGGCGATGTACTTC.

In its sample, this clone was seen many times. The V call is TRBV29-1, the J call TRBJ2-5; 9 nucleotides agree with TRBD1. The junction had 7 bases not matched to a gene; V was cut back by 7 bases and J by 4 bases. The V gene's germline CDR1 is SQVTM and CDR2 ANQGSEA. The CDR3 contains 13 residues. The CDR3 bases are TGCAGCGCCCAAACAGGGGGCGGAGAGACCCAGTACTTC. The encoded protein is CSAQTGGGETQYF.

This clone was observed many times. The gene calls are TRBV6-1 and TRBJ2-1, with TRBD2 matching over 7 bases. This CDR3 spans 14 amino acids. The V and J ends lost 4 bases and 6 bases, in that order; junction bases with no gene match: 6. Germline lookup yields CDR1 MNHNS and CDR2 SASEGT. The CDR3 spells CASSGTGGFNEQFF. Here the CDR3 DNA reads TGTGCCAGCAGTGGAACGGGAGGCTTCAATGAGCAGTTCTTC.

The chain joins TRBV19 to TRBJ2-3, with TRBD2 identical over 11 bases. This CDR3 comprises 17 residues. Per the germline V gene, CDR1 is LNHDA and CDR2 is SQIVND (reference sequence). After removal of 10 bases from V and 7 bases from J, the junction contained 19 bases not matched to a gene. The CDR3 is CATSSGELAGVINTQYF. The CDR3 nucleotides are TGTGCCACCTCCAGCGGAGAACTAGCGGGAGTTATAAATACGCAGTATTTT.